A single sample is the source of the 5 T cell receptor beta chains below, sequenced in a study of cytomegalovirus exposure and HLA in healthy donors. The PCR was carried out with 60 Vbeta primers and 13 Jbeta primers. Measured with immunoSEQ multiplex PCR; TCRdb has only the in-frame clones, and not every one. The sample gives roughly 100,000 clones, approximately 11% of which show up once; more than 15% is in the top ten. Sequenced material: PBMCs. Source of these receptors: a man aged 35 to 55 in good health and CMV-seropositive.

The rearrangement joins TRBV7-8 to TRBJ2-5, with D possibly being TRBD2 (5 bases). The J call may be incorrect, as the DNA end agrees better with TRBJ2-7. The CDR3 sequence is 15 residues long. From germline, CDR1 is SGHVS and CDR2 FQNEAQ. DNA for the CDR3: TGTGCCAGCAGCTTAGCTGGGGAGACCCCCTACGAGCAGTACTTC. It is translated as CASSLAGETPYEQYF.

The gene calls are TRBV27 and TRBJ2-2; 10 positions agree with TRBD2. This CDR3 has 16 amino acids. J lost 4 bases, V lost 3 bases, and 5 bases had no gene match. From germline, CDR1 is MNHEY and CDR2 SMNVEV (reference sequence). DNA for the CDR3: TGTGCCAGCAGTTTTTGGAGCGGGAGGGCCACCGGGGAGCTGTTTTTT. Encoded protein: CASSFWSGRATGELFF.

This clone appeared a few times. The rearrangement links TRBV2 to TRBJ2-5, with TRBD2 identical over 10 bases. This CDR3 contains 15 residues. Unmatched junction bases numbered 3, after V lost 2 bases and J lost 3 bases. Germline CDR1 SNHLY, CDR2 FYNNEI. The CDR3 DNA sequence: TGTGCCAGCAGTGAATCTAGCGGGAGTAAAGAGACCCAGTACTTC. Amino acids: CASSESSGSKETQYF.

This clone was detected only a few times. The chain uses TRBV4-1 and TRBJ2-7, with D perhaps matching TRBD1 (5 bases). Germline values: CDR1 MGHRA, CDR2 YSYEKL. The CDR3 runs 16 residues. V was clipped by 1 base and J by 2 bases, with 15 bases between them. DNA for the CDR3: TGCGCCAGCAGCCAAGCCCCCAGGGCGTCTACCTACGAGCAGTACTTC. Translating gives CASSQAPRASTYEQYF.

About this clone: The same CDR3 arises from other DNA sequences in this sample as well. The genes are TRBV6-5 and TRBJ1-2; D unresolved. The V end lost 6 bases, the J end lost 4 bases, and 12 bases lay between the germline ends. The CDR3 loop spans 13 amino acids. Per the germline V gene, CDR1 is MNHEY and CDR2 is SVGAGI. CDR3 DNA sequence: TGTGCCAGCAGCTCCTTGGGCCTCTATGGCTACACCTTC. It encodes CASSSLGLYGYTF.